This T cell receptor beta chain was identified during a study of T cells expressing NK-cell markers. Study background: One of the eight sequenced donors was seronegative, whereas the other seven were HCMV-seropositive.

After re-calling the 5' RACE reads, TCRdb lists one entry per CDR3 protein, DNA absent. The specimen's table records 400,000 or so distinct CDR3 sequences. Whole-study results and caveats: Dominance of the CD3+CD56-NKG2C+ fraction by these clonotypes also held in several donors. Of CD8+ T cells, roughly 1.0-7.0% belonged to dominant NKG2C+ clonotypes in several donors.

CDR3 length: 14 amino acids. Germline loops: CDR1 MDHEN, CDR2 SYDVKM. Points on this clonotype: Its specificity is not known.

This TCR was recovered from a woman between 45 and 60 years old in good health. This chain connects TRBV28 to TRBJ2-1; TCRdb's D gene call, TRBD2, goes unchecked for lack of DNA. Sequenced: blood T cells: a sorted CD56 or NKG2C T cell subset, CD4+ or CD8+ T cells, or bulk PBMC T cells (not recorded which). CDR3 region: CASSLRPPSSGTFF.